This TCR beta chain was recorded in a study of blood T cell repertoires in COVID-19. Whole-study context: The analysed material was cDNA or gDNA that came from T cells, B-cell-depleted T cells, or PBMCs.

Here immunoSEQ multiplex PCR was the method, and the copy in TCRdb shows in-frame clones only, minus some. The top ten clones hold 0.9% of a sample with approximately 480,000 clones, 85% to 90% of them seen once. As regards this clone: The junction shows a germline mismatch at one end, possibly a read error.

The germline gives CDR1 SEHNR, CDR2 FQNEAQ (reference sequence). CDR3 length equals 12 residues. Sequences were obtained from peripheral blood. The chain combines TRBV7-9 with TRBJ1-5; D is uncertain. This TCR came from a man younger than 35 with COVID-19, enrolled during active disease. The CDR3 DNA reads as TGTGCCAGCAGCCTTAGCAGTCAGCCCCAGCATTTT. As protein: CASSLSSQPQHF. The full variable domain, with the rest looked up from reference TRBV7-9 and TRBJ1-5, is DTGVSQNPRHKITKRGQNVTFRCDPISEHNRLYWYRQTLGQGPEFLTYFQNEAQLEKSRLLSDRFSAERPKGSFSTLEIQRTEQGDSAMYLCASSLSSQPQHFGDGTRLSIL.